The clone carrying this T cell receptor beta chain was counted only a few times. These data originate in a study of CD8 T cells in ankylosing spondylitis. The ends lost 6 bases at V and 7 bases at J; junction bases unmatched: 4. CDR3 length equals 14 residues. Quantitative 5'-RACE with molecular barcodes produced the TCR beta libraries. TCRdb re-called the 5' RACE reads through MiXCR, storing one row per CDR3 protein. The sample shows about 280,000 distinct CDR3 sequences, 15% to 25% of them seen only once. This receptor was identified in a male donor with ankylosing spondylitis or in good health (not recorded which). Material: blood, either unsorted or a sorted T cell fraction (not recorded which). V and J are TRBV12-3 or TRBV12-4 and TRBJ2-1, with 12 bases matching TRBD2. CDR3 DNA: TGTGCCAGCAGATCTAGCGGGGGGGTTAATGAGCAGTTCTTC. Protein product: CASRSSGGVNEQFF.